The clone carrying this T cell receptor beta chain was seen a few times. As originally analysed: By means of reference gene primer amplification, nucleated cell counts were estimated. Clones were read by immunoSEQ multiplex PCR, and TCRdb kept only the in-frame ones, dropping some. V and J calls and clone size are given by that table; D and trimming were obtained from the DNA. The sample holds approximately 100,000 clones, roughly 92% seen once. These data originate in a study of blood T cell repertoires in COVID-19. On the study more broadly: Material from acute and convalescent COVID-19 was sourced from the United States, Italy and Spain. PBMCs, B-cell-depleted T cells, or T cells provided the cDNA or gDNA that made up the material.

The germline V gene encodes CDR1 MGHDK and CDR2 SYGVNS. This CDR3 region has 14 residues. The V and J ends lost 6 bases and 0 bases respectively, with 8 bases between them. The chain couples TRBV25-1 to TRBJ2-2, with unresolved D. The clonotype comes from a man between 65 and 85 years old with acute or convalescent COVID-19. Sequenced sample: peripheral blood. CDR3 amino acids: CASRENTNTGELFF. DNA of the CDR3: TGTGCCAGCAGGGAAAACACGAACACCGGGGAGCTGTTTTTT. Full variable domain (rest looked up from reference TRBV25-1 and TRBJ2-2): EADIYQTPRYLVIGTGKKITLECSQTMGHDKMYWYQQDPGMELHLIHYSYGVNSTEKGDLSSESTVSRIRTEHFPLTLESARPSHTSQYLCASRENTNTGELFFGEGSRLTVL.